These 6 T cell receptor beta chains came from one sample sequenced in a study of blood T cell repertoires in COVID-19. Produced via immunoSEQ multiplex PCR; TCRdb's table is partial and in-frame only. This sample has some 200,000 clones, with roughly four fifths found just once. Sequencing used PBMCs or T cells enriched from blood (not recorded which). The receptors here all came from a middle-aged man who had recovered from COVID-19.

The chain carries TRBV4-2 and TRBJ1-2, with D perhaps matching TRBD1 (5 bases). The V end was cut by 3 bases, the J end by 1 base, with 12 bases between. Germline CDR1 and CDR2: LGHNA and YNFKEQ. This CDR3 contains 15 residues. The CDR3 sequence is CASSQGGPSNYGYTF. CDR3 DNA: TGTGCCAGCAGCCAGGGGGGACCGAGTAACTATGGCTACACCTTC.

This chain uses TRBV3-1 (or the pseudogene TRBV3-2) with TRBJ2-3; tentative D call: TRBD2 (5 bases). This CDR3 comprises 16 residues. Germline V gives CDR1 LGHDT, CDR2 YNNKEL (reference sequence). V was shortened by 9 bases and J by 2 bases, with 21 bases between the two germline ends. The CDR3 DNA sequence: TGTGCCAGAAAACGGTACCCTAGCCGTAACACAGATACGCAGTATTTT. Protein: CARKRYPSRNTDTQYF.

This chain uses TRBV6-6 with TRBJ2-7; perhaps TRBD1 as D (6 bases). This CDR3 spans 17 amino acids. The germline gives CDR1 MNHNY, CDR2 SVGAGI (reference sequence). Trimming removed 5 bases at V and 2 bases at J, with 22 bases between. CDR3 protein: CASSQYPGQSLAYEQYV. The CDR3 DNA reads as TGTGCCAGCAGTCAATATCCCGGACAGTCTCTGGCCTACGAGCAGTACGTC.

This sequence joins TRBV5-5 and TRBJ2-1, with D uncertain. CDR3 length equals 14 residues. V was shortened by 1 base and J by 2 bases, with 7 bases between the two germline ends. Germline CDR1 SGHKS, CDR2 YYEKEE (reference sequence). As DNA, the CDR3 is TGTGCCAGCAGCTTGACAGTTACCTACAATGAGCAGTTCTTC. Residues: CASSLTVTYNEQFF. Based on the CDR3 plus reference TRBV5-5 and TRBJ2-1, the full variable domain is DAGVTQSPTHLIKTRGQQVTLRCSPISGHKSVSWYQQVLGQGPQFIFQYYEKEERGRGNFPDRFSARQFPNYSSELNVNALLLGDSALYLCASSLTVTYNEQFFGPGTRLTVL.

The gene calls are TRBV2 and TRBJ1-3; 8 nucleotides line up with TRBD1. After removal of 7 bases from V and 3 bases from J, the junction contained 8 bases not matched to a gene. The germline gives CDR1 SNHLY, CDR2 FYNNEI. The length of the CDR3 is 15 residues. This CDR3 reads CASTMMTGVGNTIYF. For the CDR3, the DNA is TGTGCCAGCACTATGATGACAGGGGTTGGAAACACCATATATTTT. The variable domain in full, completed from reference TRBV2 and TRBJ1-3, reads EPEVTQTPSHQVTQMGQEVILRCVPISNHLYFYWYRQILGQKVEFLVSFYNNEISEKSEIFDDQFSVERPDGSNFTLKIRSTKLEDSAMYFCASTMMTGVGNTIYFGEGSWLTVV.

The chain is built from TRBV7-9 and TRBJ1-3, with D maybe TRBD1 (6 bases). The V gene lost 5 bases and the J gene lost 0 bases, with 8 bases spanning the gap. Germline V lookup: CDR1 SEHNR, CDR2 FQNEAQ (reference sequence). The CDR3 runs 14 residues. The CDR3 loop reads CASSRTDSGNTIYF. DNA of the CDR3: TGTGCCAGCAGCCGGACAGACTCTGGAAACACCATATATTTT.